These 28 T cell receptor beta chains were sequenced from one sample in a study of blood T cells in healthy people across ages. A second roughly 7 to 12 cycle PCR used barcoded and J-beta primers. TCRdb called the 5' RACE reads again in MiXCR, with one record for every CDR3 protein. The table records roughly 1.6 million distinct CDR3 sequences, almost 35% of them present only once. The material sequenced was blood. Receptors originate from a woman under 40 in good health.

The chain recombines TRBV27 with TRBJ2-1; 9 positions agree with TRBD2. Germline CDR1 is MNHEY and CDR2 is SMNVEV (reference sequence). V lost 0 bases and J lost 9; bases outside the gene matches: 9. The CDR3 runs to 16 residues. The CDR3 DNA follows: TGTGCCAGCAGTTTATCGGCCCAGCGGGGGGTCGGTGAGCAGTTCTTC. Its protein is CASSLSAQRGVGEQFF.

The chain is built from TRBV18 and TRBJ1-5; D is undetermined. This CDR3 is 16 amino acids long. V was clipped by 0 bases and J by 7 bases, with 16 bases between them. Germline V lookup: CDR1 KGHSH, CDR2 LQKENI. DNA of the CDR3: TGTGCCAGCTCACCACCGTGGGCAGAGGGAGACCAGCCCCAGCATTTT. Translating it yields CASSPPWAEGDQPQHF.

The chain employs TRBV18 and TRBJ1-4; the D is unclear. CDR1 and CDR2 (germline): KGHSH, LQKENI. The V end lost 1 base, the J end lost 7 bases, and 10 bases lay between the germline ends. The CDR3 spans 14 residues. CDR3 protein: CASSPQGEGEKLFF. Here the CDR3 DNA reads TGTGCCAGCTCACCACAGGGAGAAGGTGAAAAACTGTTTTTT. Drawing the rest from reference TRBV18 and TRBJ1-4, the complete variable domain is NAGVMQNPRHLVRRRGQEARLRCSPMKGHSHVYWYRQLPEEGLKFMVYLQKENIIDESGMPKERFSAEFPKEGPSILRIQQVVRGDSAAYFCASSPQGEGEKLFFGSGTQLSVL.

In its sample, this clonotype was seen a few times. V usage is TRBV27 and J usage is TRBJ2-7, with 10 bases matching TRBD2. The CDR3 is made up of 16 amino acids. The junction had 9 bases not matched to a gene; V was cut back by 3 bases and J by 4 bases. Germline CDR1 and CDR2: MNHEY and SMNVEV (reference sequence). CDR3 residues: CASSFPRSSGSYEQYF. The CDR3 nucleotides are TGTGCCAGCAGTTTCCCCCGATCTAGCGGGAGTTACGAGCAGTACTTC.

This clonotype was seen more than once but under ten times. The chain employs TRBV5-4 and TRBJ2-1, with D possibly TRBD1 on 6 matching bases. Trimming stripped 4 bases from V and 8 bases from J, with 16 bases between. Germline V gene sequence: CDR1 SGHNT, CDR2 YYREEE (reference sequence). This CDR3 region has 14 residues. CDR3 sequence: CASSTGTLSDEQFF. CDR3 DNA: TGTGCCAGCAGCACCGGGACACTGTCCGATGAGCAGTTCTTC. Full variable domain (rest looked up from reference TRBV5-4 and TRBJ2-1): ETGVTQSPTHLIKTRGQQVTLRCSSQSGHNTVSWYQQALGQGPQFIFQYYREEENGRGNFPPRFSGLQFPNYSSELNVNALELDDSALYLCASSTGTLSDEQFFGPGTRLTVL.

This clonotype occurred many times. The V gene is TRBV29-1, the J gene TRBJ2-1; TRBD2 matches 8 bases. The length of the CDR3 is 13 residues. The ends lost 6 bases at V and 10 bases at J; junction bases unmatched: 11. Germline CDR1 SQVTM, CDR2 ANQGSEA. CDR3 bases: TGCAGCGTAGGACTAGCCATCTCTTACGAGCAGTTCTTC. Protein sequence: CSVGLAISYEQFF.

The V gene is TRBV20-1, the J gene TRBJ2-1; weak D call: TRBD1 (6 bases). This CDR3 has 12 residues. V was cut by 2 bases and J by 9 bases, with 11 bases left in between. Germline assignment: CDR1 DFQATT and CDR2 SNEGSKA (reference sequence). The chain's CDR3 is CSARIQGPEQFF. The CDR3 nucleotides are TGCAGTGCTAGAATCCAGGGGCCTGAGCAGTTCTTC.

About this clonotype itself: At one end, the junction sequence differs from germline, possibly due to a read error. This chain connects TRBV3-1 to TRBJ1-1; D is ambiguous. The germline V gene has CDR1 LGHDT and CDR2 YNNKEL (reference sequence). The CDR3 contains 13 residues. The CDR3: CASSQRRATGAFF. For the CDR3, the DNA is TGTGCCAGCAGCCAACGAAGGGCTACTGGAGCTTTCTTT.

On this clonotype: A much larger clone lies one base from this, so it may be a read error. V gene TRBV7-2 combines with J gene TRBJ2-7; 9 nucleotides align to TRBD1. Germline assignment: CDR1 SGHTA and CDR2 FQGNSA. The CDR3 consists of 14 residues. V dropped 7 bases and J dropped 2; count of bases not matched to a gene: 6. As DNA, the CDR3 is TGTGCCAGCAACGTGGGACAGGGTCCCTACGAGCAGTACTTC. It translates to CASNVGQGPYEQYF.

V usage is TRBV5-1 and J usage is TRBJ1-1; unclear D gene. The V gene lost 6 bases and the J gene lost 1 base, with 10 bases spanning the gap. This CDR3 has 13 amino acids. Germline CDR1 is SGHRS and CDR2 is YFSETQ. CDR3 DNA: TGCGCCAGCAAATGGGCTGAGAACACTGAAGCTTTCTTT. It yields the protein CASKWAENTEAFF.

A word on this clonotype: Being one base from a much bigger clone, this may be a read error. The V and J genes are TRBV29-1 and TRBJ2-1; D remains ambiguous. Germline V lookup: CDR1 SQVTM, CDR2 ANQGSEA. This CDR3 has 18 amino acids. CDR3: CSVMGSLGSSSSYDEQFF. CDR3 DNA sequence: TGCAGCGTTATGGGCAGCCTCGGGTCCTCCAGCTCCTACGATGAGCAGTTCTTC.

This sequence joins TRBV9 and TRBJ2-1; D remains ambiguous. Germline values: CDR1 SGDLS, CDR2 YYNGEE. This CDR3 region has 16 residues. V lost 0 bases, J lost 0 bases, and 10 bases lay in between. In DNA, the CDR3 is TGTGCCAGCAGCGTAGGTGGGTCGATCTCCTACAATGAGCAGTTCTTC. Amino acids: CASSVGGSISYNEQFF.

This clonotype was seen only a few times. The genes are TRBV5-1 and TRBJ2-5; 7 bases map to TRBD2. J gave up 3 bases and V 4 bases, and 6 bases lay outside the gene matches. Germline CDR1 reads SGHRS; CDR2 reads YFSETQ. The CDR3 has 14 amino acids. The CDR3 DNA follows: TGCGCCAGCAGCCACGGGGGGTATGAAGAGACCCAGTACTTC. Translation gives CASSHGGYEETQYF.

This clonotype was seen once. This chain connects TRBV14 to TRBJ2-3; D remains unclear. The length of the CDR3 is 13 residues. V lost 2 bases and J 2 bases, leaving 5 bases between the germline ends. Germline lookup yields CDR1 SGHDN and CDR2 FVKESK. For the CDR3, the DNA is TGTGCCAGCAGCCAATACCACACAGATACGCAGTATTTT. This encodes CASSQYHTDTQYF.

The chain recombines TRBV10-3 with TRBJ2-7; TRBD1 matches 9 bases. The CDR3 sequence is 14 residues long. Germline values: CDR1 ENHRY, CDR2 SYGVKD. The ends lost 3 bases at V and 6 bases at J; junction bases unmatched: 6. The CDR3 region has the DNA TGTGCCATCAGTGATACAGGGGGCATTGGCGAGCAGTACTTC. It is translated as CAISDTGGIGEQYF.

The chain joins TRBV28 to TRBJ1-2; D possibly corresponds to TRBD1 (5 bases). V lost 3 bases to trimming and J lost 4 bases, with 9 bases between them. The CDR3 length is 13 residues. Germline CDR1 reads MDHEN; CDR2 reads SYDVKM. This chain's CDR3 is CASSLRQPYGYTF. The CDR3 DNA follows: TGTGCCAGCAGTTTGCGACAGCCCTATGGCTACACCTTC.

The chain combines TRBV30 with TRBJ2-7; maybe TRBD1 (6 bases). The DNA matches TRBJ2-5 better at its end, which makes the J call doubtful. The CDR3 sequence is 13 residues long. Germline values: CDR1 GTSNPN, CDR2 SVGIG (reference sequence). The CDR3 here is CAWSRTVQETQYF. The CDR3 nucleotides are TGTGCCTGGAGTCGGACAGTTCAAGAGACCCAGTACTTC.

About this clonotype itself: This may come from a read error, since a much larger clone is one base off. This sequence joins TRBV29-1 and TRBJ2-1; D might be TRBD1 or TRBD2, each matching 5 bases. Germline V gene lookup returns CDR1 SQVTM and CDR2 ANQGSEA. The CDR3 is 14 residues long. CDR3 protein: CSVGWGSSYSEQFF. The CDR3, as DNA: TGCAGCGTTGGGTGGGGGAGCTCCTACAGTGAGCAGTTCTTC.

As regards this clonotype: A junction boundary mismatches the germline segment, possibly from a read error. The CDR3 spells CASSVSAGLADFSSHNEQFF. The CDR3 nucleotides are TGTGCCAGCAGTGTATCAGCTGGACTAGCGGACTTTAGCTCCCACAATGAGCAGTTCTTC. The chain is built from TRBV2 and TRBJ2-1, with 10 bases matching TRBD2. CDR1 is SNHLY and CDR2 is FYNNEI in the germline V gene. The CDR3 extends over 20 amino acids.

This clonotype was counted between two and nine times. This chain links TRBV12-3 or TRBV12-4 with TRBJ2-7; 7 nucleotides match TRBD1. After removal of 5 bases from V and 2 bases from J, the junction contained 15 bases not matched to a gene. The CDR3 has 17 residues. The CDR3 nucleotides are TGTGCCAGCAGTACCTTCAGGGACAGCCCAAGACCCTACGAGCAGTACTTC. Encoded protein: CASSTFRDSPRPYEQYF.

The rearrangement joins TRBV4-1 to TRBJ1-5, with D unclear. Germline V gene data show CDR1 as MGHRA and CDR2 as YSYEKL. The V and J ends lost 0 bases and 9 bases respectively, with 15 bases between them. The CDR3 totals 15 residues. The DNA for the CDR3 is TGCGCCAGCAGCCAAGATGGGCAGCGGAGGCGGCCCCAGCATTTT. Protein product: CASSQDGQRRRPQHF.

Here the CDR3 DNA reads TGTGCCAGCAGCTTGGAAGTCGGGCCCATGTTAGAGGTCACCTTC. It encodes CASSLEVGPMLEVTF. The rearrangement links TRBV5-5 to TRBJ1-2; no reliable D call. In germline, CDR1 is SGHKS, CDR2 YYEKEE (reference sequence). Between the trimmed V and J ends, which lost 0 bases and 13 bases, there was a span of 22 bases. The CDR3 runs 15 residues.

This clonotype turned up a few times. The chain employs TRBV5-6 and TRBJ2-3; D uncertain. CDR1 is SGHDT and CDR2 is YYEEEE in the germline V gene. The CDR3 is 15 amino acids. Deletions cut 0 bases from V and 0 bases from J, with 8 bases between. CDR3 sequence reads: CASSLAVPSTDTQYF. CDR3 DNA: TGTGCCAGCAGCTTGGCAGTACCTAGCACAGATACGCAGTATTTT.

The rearrangement links TRBV6-5 to TRBJ2-1; D gene ambiguous. Trimming removed 5 bases from V and 10 bases from J, with 15 bases in between. From germline, CDR1 is MNHEY and CDR2 SVGAGI. The CDR3 has 13 residues. CDR3 residues: CASSLRTPGEQFF. The CDR3 nucleotides are TGTGCCAGCAGTCTAAGGACCCCCGGAGAGCAGTTCTTC.

The gene calls are TRBV7-2 and TRBJ2-5; D possibly corresponds to TRBD2 (6 bases). The CDR3 extends over 13 amino acids. CDR1 and CDR2 (germline): SGHTA, FQGNSA. V lost 6 bases and J lost 1, with 9 bases in between. For the CDR3, the DNA is TGTGCCAGCAGAGCGGGCCTCCAAGAGACCCAGTACTTC. Its protein product is CASRAGLQETQYF.

V gene TRBV28 combines with J gene TRBJ2-2; maybe TRBD1 (6 bases). V was trimmed by 3 bases and J by 5 bases, leaving 13 bases between them. Looked up from germline, CDR1 is MDHEN and CDR2 is SYDVKM. CDR3 size: 15 residues. DNA for the CDR3: TGTGCCAGCAGTTTGTTGGGGGCGCGTACCGGGGAGCTGTTTTTT. Its protein product is CASSLLGARTGELFF.

There are a few counts of this clonotype. This sequence joins TRBV6-1 and TRBJ2-7; D call uncertain. The V end lost 2 bases, the J end lost 3 bases, and 5 bases lay between the germline ends. The CDR3 is 12 amino acids. The V gene's germline CDR1 is MNHNS and CDR2 SASEGT. The CDR3: CASSEQDYEQYF. The DNA of the CDR3 is TGTGCCAGCAGTGAACAGGACTACGAGCAGTACTTC.

The chain joins TRBV12-3 or TRBV12-4 to TRBJ2-1, with D tentatively TRBD1 (5 bases). Trimming shortened V by 7 bases and J by 0 bases, and 13 bases separated the two germline ends. The CDR3 sequence is 15 residues long. As DNA, the CDR3 is TGTGCCAGCAAGTTCCAGGGTGCCTCCTACAATGAGCAGTTCTTC. This gives the protein CASKFQGASYNEQFF.